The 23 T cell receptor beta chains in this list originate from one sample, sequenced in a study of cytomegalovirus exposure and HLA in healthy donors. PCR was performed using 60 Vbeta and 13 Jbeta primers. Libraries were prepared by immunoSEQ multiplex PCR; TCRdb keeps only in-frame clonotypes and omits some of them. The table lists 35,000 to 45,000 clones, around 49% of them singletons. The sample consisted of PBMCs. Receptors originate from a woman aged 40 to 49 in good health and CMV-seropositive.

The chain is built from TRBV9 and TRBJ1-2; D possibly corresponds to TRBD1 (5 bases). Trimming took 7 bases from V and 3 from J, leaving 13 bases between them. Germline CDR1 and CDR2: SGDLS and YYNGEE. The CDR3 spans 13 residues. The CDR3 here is CASAQLQDYGYTF. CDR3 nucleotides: TGTGCCAGCGCCCAACTACAGGACTATGGCTACACCTTC.

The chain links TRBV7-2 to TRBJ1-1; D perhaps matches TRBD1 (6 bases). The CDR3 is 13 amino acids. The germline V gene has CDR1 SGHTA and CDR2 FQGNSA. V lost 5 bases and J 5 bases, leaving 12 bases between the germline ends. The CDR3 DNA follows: TGTGCCAGCAGCCCGGAGGGGGGGACTGAAGCTTTCTTT. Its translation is CASSPEGGTEAFF.

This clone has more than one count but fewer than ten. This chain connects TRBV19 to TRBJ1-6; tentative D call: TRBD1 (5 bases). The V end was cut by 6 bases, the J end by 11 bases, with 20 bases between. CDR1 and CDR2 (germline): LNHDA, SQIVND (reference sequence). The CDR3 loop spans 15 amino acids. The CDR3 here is CASRLDDSDSTPLHF. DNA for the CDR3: TGTGCCAGTAGGTTGGATGACAGCGATTCTACACCCCTCCACTTT.

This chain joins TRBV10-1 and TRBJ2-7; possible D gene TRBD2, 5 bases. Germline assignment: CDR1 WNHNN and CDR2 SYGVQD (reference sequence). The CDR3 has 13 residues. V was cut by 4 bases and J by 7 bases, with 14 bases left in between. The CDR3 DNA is TGCGCCAGCAGTGCCGGCACCTCGGGAGAGCAGTACTTC. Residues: CASSAGTSGEQYF.

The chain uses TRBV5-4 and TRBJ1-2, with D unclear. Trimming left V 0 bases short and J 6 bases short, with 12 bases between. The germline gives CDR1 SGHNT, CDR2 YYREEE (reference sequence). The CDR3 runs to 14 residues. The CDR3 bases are TGTGCCAGCAGCTTGGCGGGTGGAATCCATGGCTACACCTTC. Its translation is CASSLAGGIHGYTF.

CDR3 in DNA: TGTGCCAGCAGCCCCGGACAGGGGATGACTTACGAGCAGTACTTC. Translating it yields CASSPGQGMTYEQYF. The V gene is TRBV11-2, the J gene TRBJ2-7, with 9 nucleotides matching TRBD1. Germline values: CDR1 SGHAT, CDR2 FQNNGV. V lost 5 bases, J lost 4 bases, and 9 bases stayed unmatched. This CDR3 has 15 residues.

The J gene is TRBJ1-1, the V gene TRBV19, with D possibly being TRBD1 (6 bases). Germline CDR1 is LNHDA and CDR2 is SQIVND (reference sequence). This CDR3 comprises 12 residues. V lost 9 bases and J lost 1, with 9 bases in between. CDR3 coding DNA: TGTGCCAGCAACAGGGAGAACACTGAAGCTTTCTTT. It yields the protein CASNRENTEAFF.

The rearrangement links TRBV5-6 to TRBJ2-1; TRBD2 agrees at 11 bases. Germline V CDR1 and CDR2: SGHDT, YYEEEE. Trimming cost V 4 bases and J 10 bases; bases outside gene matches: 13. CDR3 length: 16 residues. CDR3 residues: CASSHQDSGGAGEQFF. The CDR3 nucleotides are TGTGCCAGCAGCCACCAGGATAGCGGGGGGGCCGGGGAGCAGTTCTTC.

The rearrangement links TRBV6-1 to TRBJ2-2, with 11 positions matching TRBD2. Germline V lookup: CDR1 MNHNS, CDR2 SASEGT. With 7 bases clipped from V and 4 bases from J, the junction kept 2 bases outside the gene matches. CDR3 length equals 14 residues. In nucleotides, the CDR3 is TGTGCCAGCACCGGACTAGCGGGCACCGGGGAGCTGTTTTTT. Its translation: CASTGLAGTGELFF.

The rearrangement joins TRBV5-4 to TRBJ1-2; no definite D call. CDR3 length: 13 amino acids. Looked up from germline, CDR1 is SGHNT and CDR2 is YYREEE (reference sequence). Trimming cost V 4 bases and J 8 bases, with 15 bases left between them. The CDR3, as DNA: TGTGCCAGCAGCGCGTCCAGGATTAGGGGCTACACCTTC. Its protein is CASSASRIRGYTF. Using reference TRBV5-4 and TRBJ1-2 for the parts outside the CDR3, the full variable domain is ETGVTQSPTHLIKTRGQQVTLRCSSQSGHNTVSWYQQALGQGPQFIFQYYREEENGRGNFPPRFSGLQFPNYSSELNVNALELDDSALYLCASSASRIRGYTFGSGTRLTVV.

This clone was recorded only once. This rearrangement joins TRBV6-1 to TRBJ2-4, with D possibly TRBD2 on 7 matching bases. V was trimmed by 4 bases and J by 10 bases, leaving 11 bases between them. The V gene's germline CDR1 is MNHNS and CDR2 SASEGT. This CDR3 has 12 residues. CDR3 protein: CASSGRGGIQYF. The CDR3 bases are TGTGCCAGCAGTGGGAGGGGGGGGATTCAGTACTTC.

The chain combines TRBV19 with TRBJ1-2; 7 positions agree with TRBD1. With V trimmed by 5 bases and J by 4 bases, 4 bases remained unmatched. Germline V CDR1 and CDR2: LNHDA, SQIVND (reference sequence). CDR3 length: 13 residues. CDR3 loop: CASSADRVYGYTF. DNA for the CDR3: TGTGCCAGTAGTGCAGACAGGGTCTATGGCTACACCTTC.

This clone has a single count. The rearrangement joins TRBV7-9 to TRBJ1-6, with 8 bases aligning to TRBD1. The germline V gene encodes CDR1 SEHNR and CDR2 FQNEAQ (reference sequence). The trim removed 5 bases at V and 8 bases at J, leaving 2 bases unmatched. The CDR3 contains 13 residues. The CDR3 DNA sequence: TGTGCCAGCAGCACGACAGGGGATTCACCCCTCCACTTT. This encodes CASSTTGDSPLHF.

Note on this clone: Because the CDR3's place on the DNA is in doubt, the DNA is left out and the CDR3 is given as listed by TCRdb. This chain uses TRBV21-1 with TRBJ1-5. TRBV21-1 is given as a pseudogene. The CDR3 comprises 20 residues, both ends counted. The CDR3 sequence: CASSKGGFGPGAYSNQPQHF.

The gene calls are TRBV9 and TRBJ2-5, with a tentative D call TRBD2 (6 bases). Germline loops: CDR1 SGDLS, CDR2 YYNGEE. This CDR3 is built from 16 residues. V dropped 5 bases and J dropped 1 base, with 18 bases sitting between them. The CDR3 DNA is TGTGCCAGCAGTGCGGGGAGGAGTATTCGCCAAGAGACCCAGTACTTC. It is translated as CASSAGRSIRQETQYF.

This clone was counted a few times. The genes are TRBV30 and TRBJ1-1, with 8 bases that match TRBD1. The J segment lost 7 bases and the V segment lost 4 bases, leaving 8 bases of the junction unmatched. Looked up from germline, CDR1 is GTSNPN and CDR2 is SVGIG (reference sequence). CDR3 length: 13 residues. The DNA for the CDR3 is TGTGCCTGGAAAAAACAGGGGGGTGATGAAGCTTTCTTT. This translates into CAWKKQGGDEAFF. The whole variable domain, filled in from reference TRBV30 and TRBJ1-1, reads SQTIHQWPATLVQPVGSPLSLECTVEGTSNPNLYWYRQAAGRGLQLLFYSVGIGQISSEVPQNLSASRPQDRQFILSSKKLLLSDSGFYLCAWKKQGGDEAFFGQGTRLTVV.

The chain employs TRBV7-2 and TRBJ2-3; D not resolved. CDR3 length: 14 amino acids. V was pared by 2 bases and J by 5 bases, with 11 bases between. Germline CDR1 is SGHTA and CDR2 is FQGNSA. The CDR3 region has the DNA TGTGCCAGCAGCTTAAGAATAGCCCGAGATACGCAGTATTTT. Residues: CASSLRIARDTQYF.

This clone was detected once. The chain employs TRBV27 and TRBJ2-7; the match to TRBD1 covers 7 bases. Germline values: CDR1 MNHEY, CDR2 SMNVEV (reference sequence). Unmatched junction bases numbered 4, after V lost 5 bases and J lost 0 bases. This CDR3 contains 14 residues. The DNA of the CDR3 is TGTGCCAGCAGTAGACAGGGCCTCTCCTACGAGCAGTACTTC. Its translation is CASSRQGLSYEQYF.

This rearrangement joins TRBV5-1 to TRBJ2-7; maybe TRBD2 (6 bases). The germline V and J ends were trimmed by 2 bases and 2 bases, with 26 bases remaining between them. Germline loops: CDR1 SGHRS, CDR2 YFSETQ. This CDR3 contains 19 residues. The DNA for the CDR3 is TGCGCCAGCAGCTTAGGCCCTTCTCACTACGGGACTCCTGCCTACGAGCAGTACTTC. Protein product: CASSLGPSHYGTPAYEQYF.

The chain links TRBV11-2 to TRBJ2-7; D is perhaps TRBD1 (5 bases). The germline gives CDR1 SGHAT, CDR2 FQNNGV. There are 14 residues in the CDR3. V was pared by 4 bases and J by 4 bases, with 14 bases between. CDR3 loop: CASSSWTSQYEQYF. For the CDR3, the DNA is TGTGCCAGCAGCTCTTGGACAAGCCAATACGAGCAGTACTTC.

CDR3 protein: CASMLAGRRTGELFF. The CDR3 nucleotides are TGTGCCAGCATGTTGGCAGGGCGGCGAACCGGGGAGCTGTTTTTT. The chain joins TRBV2 to TRBJ2-2, with D possibly matching TRBD1 (5 bases). The V gene lost 7 bases and the J gene lost 5 bases, with 17 bases spanning the gap. Germline assignment: CDR1 SNHLY and CDR2 FYNNEI. This CDR3 contains 15 residues.

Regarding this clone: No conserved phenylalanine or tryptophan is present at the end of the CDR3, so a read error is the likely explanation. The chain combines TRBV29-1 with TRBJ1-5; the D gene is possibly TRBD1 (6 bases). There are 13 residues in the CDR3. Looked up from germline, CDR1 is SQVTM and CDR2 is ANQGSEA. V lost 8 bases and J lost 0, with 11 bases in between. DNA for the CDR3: TGCAGCATTCTGACAGGTAGCAATCAGCCCCAGCATGTT. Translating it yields CSILTGSNQPQHV.

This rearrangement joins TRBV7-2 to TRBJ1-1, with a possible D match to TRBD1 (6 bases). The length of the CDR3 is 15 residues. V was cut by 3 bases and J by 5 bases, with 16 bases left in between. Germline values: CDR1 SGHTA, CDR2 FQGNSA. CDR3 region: CASSFGPQTGTEAFF. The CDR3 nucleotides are TGTGCCAGCAGCTTCGGCCCGCAGACAGGAACTGAAGCTTTCTTT. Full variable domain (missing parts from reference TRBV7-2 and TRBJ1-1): GAGVSQSPSNKVTEKGKDVELRCDPISGHTALYWYRQSLGQGLEFLIYFQGNSAPDKSGLPSDRFSAERTGGSVSTLTIQRTQQEDSAVYLCASSFGPQTGTEAFFGQGTRLTVV.